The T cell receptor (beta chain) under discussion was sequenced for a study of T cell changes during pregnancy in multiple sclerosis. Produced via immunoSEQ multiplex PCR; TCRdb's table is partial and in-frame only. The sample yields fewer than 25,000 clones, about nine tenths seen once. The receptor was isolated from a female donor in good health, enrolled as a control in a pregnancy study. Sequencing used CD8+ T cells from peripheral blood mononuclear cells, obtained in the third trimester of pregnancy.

This CDR3 is CASSQGESPLHF. CDR3 DNA sequence: TGCGCCAGCAGCCAAGGGGAGTCACCCCTCCACTTT. The V call is TRBV4-1, the J call TRBJ1-6; D gene unclear. Germline values: CDR1 MGHRA, CDR2 YSYEKL. This CDR3 contains 12 residues. Trimming pared 1 base from V and 10 bases from J, leaving 5 bases between.